A selection of T cell receptor beta chains follows, all from one sample in a study of shared clonotypes between healthy human individuals. The table came from immunoSEQ multiplex PCR; TCRdb's copy has only in-frame clones and leaves some out. Altogether a few million clones are present, about 92% being singletons, with the ten largest covering about 0.13%. Sequenced material: naive CD4+ T cells sorted from blood. The receptors stem from a man aged 18 to 30 in good health. Each CDR3 is given with its conserved first and last residue. Each record gives: J gene, D gene, V gene, clone size, CDR3 protein, CDR3 DNA. D genes are given only for firm matches. A row's size may be missing; if present it is once, few, many or a size class.

>TRBJ2-7|NA|TRBV28|NA
CASSSQAFWGSYEQYF
TGTGCCAGCAGTTCTCAGGCCTTCTGGGGCTCCTACGAGCAGTACTTC
>TRBJ1-1|NA|TRBV27|few
CASSWEWNTEAFF
TGTGCCAGCAGTTGGGAGTGGAACACTGAAGCTTTCTTT
>TRBJ2-7|NA|TRBV21-1|NA
CASSNARAGAAYEQYF
TGTGCCAGCAGCAATGCTCGAGCGGGAGCCGCCTACGAGCAGTACTTC
>TRBJ2-2|NA|TRBV9|NA
CASSVDRGGTGELFF
TGTGCCAGCAGCGTAGACCGGGGCGGCACCGGGGAGCTGTTTTTT
>TRBJ1-6|NA|TRBV6-6|few
CASSPSPYRVLHF
TGTGCCAGCAGCCCTTCCCCCTACAGGGTCCTCCACTTT
>TRBJ2-5|NA|TRBV18|NA
CASSPPGQQETQYF
TGTGCCAGCTCACCACCCGGACAGCAAGAGACCCAGTACTTC
>TRBJ1-1|NA|TRBV7-3|NA
CASSLEVGQTYTEAFF
TGTGCCAGCAGCTTAGAAGTAGGACAGACGTACACTGAAGCTTTCTTT
>TRBJ2-1|NA|TRBV9|NA
CASSVALPLGTTTYNEQFF
TGTGCCAGCAGCGTAGCTCTTCCCCTTGGGACCACCACCTACAATGAGCAGTTCTTC
>TRBJ2-5|NA|TRBV11-2|NA
CASSTHLKGQDYQETQYF
TGTGCCAGCAGCACGCACCTAAAGGGGCAGGACTATCAAGAGACCCAGTACTTC
>TRBJ1-4|NA|TRBV5-4|NA
CASSRNGATNEKLFF
TGTGCCAGCAGCAGGAACGGTGCAACTAATGAAAAACTGTTTTTT
>TRBJ1-2|NA|TRBV6-6|NA
CASSSPDTGGYTF
TGTGCCAGCAGTTCTCCGGATACGGGGGGCTACACCTTC
>TRBJ2-2|TRBD2|TRBV6-5|NA
CASSSGLAGPGELFF
TGTGCCAGCAGTTCGGGACTAGCGGGACCCGGGGAGCTGTTTTTT
>TRBJ2-3|NA|TRBV11-3|NA
CASSQEGGLDTQYF
TGTGCCAGCAGCCAGGAGGGGGGGTTGGATACGCAGTATTTT
>TRBJ2-6|NA|TRBV7-3|NA
CASSLSVTGANVLTF
TGTGCCAGCAGCTTATCCGTAACTGGGGCCAACGTCCTGACTTTC
>TRBJ1-2|TRBD1|TRBV27|NA
CASSSPDRGDYGYTF
TGTGCCAGCAGTTCTCCGGACAGGGGGGACTATGGCTACACCTTC
>TRBJ1-4|NA|TRBV7-2|NA
CASSLRWGNNEKLFF
TGTGCCAGCAGCTTGAGGTGGGGGAACAATGAAAAACTGTTTTTT
>TRBJ1-1|TRBD1|TRBV2|NA
CASSLQGTEAFF
TGTGCCAGCAGCCTACAGGGGACTGAAGCTTTCTTT
>TRBJ1-1|TRBD1|TRBV19|NA
CASKTGGVNTEAFF
TGTGCCAGTAAGACAGGGGGCGTGAACACTGAAGCTTTCTTT
>TRBJ1-2|NA|TRBV6-1|NA
CASSEGPLYGYTF
TGTGCCAGCAGTGAAGGACCCCTTTATGGCTACACCTTC
>TRBJ2-3|NA|TRBV18|NA
CASSPLQGTDTQYF
TGTGCCAGCTCACCACTTCAGGGCACAGATACGCAGTATTTT
>TRBJ2-7|NA|TRBV15|NA
CATSRVQGSYEQYF
TGTGCCACCAGCAGAGTTCAGGGGTCCTACGAGCAGTACTTC
>TRBJ2-2|NA|TRBV28|NA
CASSYMFGTGELFF
TGTGCCAGCAGCTACATGTTTGGGACCGGGGAGCTGTTTTTT